This record covers a single T cell receptor (beta chain). Original processing notes: For nucleated cells, counts were estimated from reference gene primer amplification. Profiling relied on immunoSEQ multiplex PCR, and the TCRdb table lists in-frame clones only, not all of them. That table gives V, J and clone size, and the DNA gave D and trimming. The sample has about 220,000 clones; roughly 84% are singletons. This CDR3 has 17 amino acids. V lost 0 bases and J lost 2, with 18 bases in between. Germline CDR1 SGHRS, CDR2 YFSETQ. The data originate from a study of blood T cell repertoires in COVID-19. Background on the study: The study drew acute and convalescent COVID-19 samples from the United States, Italy and Spain. T cells, B-cell-depleted T cells, or PBMCs supplied cDNA or gDNA.

The receptor comes from a woman older than 75 with acute or convalescent COVID-19. The chain couples TRBV5-1 to TRBJ2-7; D possibly corresponds to TRBD1 (6 bases). Sequencing was performed on peripheral blood. CDR3 nucleotides: TGCGCCAGCAGCTTGGACGGATCGACAGGACTTACCTACGAGCAGTACTTC. It is translated as CASSLDGSTGLTYEQYF.